These T cell receptor beta chains were read from a single sample in a study of radiotherapy plus CTLA-4 blockade in lung cancer. Profiling relied on immunoSEQ multiplex PCR, and the TCRdb table lists in-frame clones only, not all of them. This table has roughly 66,000 clones, over 80% appearing once. The sequences come from peripheral blood, collected from a patient treated with radiotherapy plus ipilimumab. The origin of the receptors is a human donor with non-small cell lung cancer who had a partial response to radiotherapy plus ipilimumab. Each CDR3 is given with its conserved first and last residue. The D gene is left open where the match is weak. Clone size is given for some rows only: seen once, a few or many times, or a class if the clone is expanded.

d_call	v_call	j_call	clone_size	cdr3_nt	cdr3_aa
.	TRBV28	TRBJ1-1	.	TGTGCCAGCATCATAGGCGCGGGGACTGAAGCTTTCTTT	CASIIGAGTEAFF
.	TRBV27	TRBJ1-1	.	TGTGCCAGCGCCATCCGAGGGTTAGGCACTGAAGCTTTCTTT	CASAIRGLGTEAFF
TRBD1	TRBV11-2	TRBJ1-1	.	TGTGCCAGCAGCCTTCGTAGACAGGGGCACACTGAAGCTTTCTTT	CASSLRRQGHTEAFF
TRBD1	TRBV28	TRBJ1-2	.	TGTGCCAGCAGTTTACCCACGGGACAGTTGGTGTATGGCTACACCTTC	CASSLPTGQLVYGYTF
.	TRBV19	TRBJ1-1	.	TGTGCCAGTAGTATTCGGTACGCTGAAGCTTTCTTT	CASSIRYAEAFF
TRBD2	TRBV10-3	TRBJ2-2	once	TGTGCCATCAGTGGGGAGGGAGGGCACGAGGAGCTGTTTTTT	CAISGEGGHEELFF
TRBD1	TRBV7-8	TRBJ2-7	.	TGTGCCAGCAGCTATACAGGGGGCGGGTCCTACGAGCAGTACTTC	CASSYTGGGSYEQYF
TRBD1	TRBV19	TRBJ1-2	.	TGTGCCAGTAGCGACAGGGGAGAAGGGTATGGCTACACCTTC	CASSDRGEGYGYTF
.	TRBV6-5	TRBJ1-2	few	TGTGCCAGCAGTTATGACAGTGCGAACTATGGCTACACCTTC	CASSYDSANYGYTF
TRBD1	TRBV11-2	TRBJ2-7	once	TGTGCCAGCAGCTCCACAGGGGGCTGGTACGAGCAGTACTTC	CASSSTGGWYEQYF
.	TRBV19	TRBJ2-1	.	TGTGCCAGTAGTAGCTCGTGGGAGGCGAGGGACAATGAGCAGTTCTTC	CASSSSWEARDNEQFF
.	TRBV9	TRBJ1-1	.	TGTGCCAGCAGCTATGGGGCAGGATCATACACTGAAGCTTTCTTT	CASSYGAGSYTEAFF
.	TRBV19	TRBJ1-1	.	TGTGCCAGTAGTAGTCCGGGGAACACTGAAGCTTTCTTT	CASSSPGNTEAFF
.	TRBV5-1	TRBJ1-4	.	TGCGCCAGCAGCAACGGACAGTCCGCAACTAATGAAAAACTGTTTTTT	CASSNGQSATNEKLFF
.	TRBV5-1	TRBJ1-5	.	TGCGCCAGCAGCTTGGTCTCCAATCAGCCCCAGCATTTT	CASSLVSNQPQHF
.	TRBV29-1	TRBJ1-1	.	TGCAGCGTAGAGACAGACATGAACACTGAAGCTTTCTTT	CSVETDMNTEAFF
TRBD2	TRBV7-3	TRBJ2-1	.	TGTGCCAGCAGCCCAAGGGCGGGAGGGAGCTCCTACAATGAGCAGTTCTTC	CASSPRAGGSSYNEQFF